The next 10 T cell receptor beta chains were all read from a single sample in a study of T cell repertoires in cytomegalovirus infection. TCRdb re-derived calls from the reads in MiXCR, one entry per CDR3 protein. The table lists roughly 990,000 distinct CDR3 sequences, approximately 31% of them singletons. For these receptors, no antigen is known. Sequences were derived from cultured CD8+ T cells from PBMCs, sampled from culture after CMV antigen stimulation. The receptors here all came from a human donor in good health (CMV status not recorded). Some clones in this sample may be carry-over from other donors' samples.

This clonotype was recorded a few times. This chain joins TRBV24-1 and TRBJ2-1, with TRBD1 matching over 12 bases. The CDR3 has 15 residues. Losses at the gene ends were 5 bases for V and 6 bases for J; bases not matched to a gene: 4. Germline assignment: CDR1 KGHDR and CDR2 SFDVKD. CDR3 sequence (DNA): TGTGCCACCAGTGGAGGGGACAGGGGGCTCAATGAGCAGTTCTTC. Translation gives CATSGGDRGLNEQFF.

V gene TRBV4-3 combines with J gene TRBJ2-2; D call uncertain. Trimming removed 0 bases from V and 4 bases from J, with 6 bases in between. The CDR3 runs to 14 residues. Germline V gives CDR1 LGHNA, CDR2 YSLEER. The CDR3 DNA reads TGCGCCAGCAGCCAAGATGGGTTCACCGGGGAGCTGTTTTTT. Amino acids: CASSQDGFTGELFF.

The genes are TRBV4-1 and TRBJ2-1, with 11 bases that match TRBD1. Unmatched junction bases numbered 9, after V lost 5 bases and J lost 6 bases. Germline lookup yields CDR1 MGHRA and CDR2 YSYEKL. The CDR3 is 16 amino acids. CDR3 sequence: CASSLLRDRGVNEQFF. For the CDR3, the DNA is TGCGCCAGCAGCTTGCTCCGGGACAGGGGGGTCAATGAGCAGTTCTTC.

The chain couples TRBV5-5 to TRBJ1-1, with 7 nucleotides matching TRBD1. The junction had 4 bases not matched to a gene; V was cut back by 4 bases and J by 1 base. Germline V lookup: CDR1 SGHKS, CDR2 YYEKEE (reference sequence). This CDR3 comprises 14 residues. Written as DNA, the CDR3 is TGTGCCAGCAGCCACAGGGGAAGGAACACTGAAGCTTTCTTT. It codes for CASSHRGRNTEAFF. Together with reference TRBV5-5 and TRBJ1-1, the CDR3 gives the full variable domain: DAGVTQSPTHLIKTRGQQVTLRCSPISGHKSVSWYQQVLGQGPQFIFQYYEKEERGRGNFPDRFSARQFPNYSSELNVNALLLGDSALYLCASSHRGRNTEAFFGQGTRLTVV.

The chain combines TRBV11-2 with TRBJ2-3, with TRBD2 matching over 7 bases. In germline, CDR1 is SGHAT, CDR2 FQNNGV. This CDR3 region has 12 residues. V was pared by 7 bases and J by 4 bases, with 2 bases of the junction left unmatched. The CDR3 DNA reads TGTGCCAGCACCGCGGGGGCAGATACGCAGTATTTT. Translation gives CASTAGADTQYF.

CDR3 amino acids: CASSSPEGGTYEQYV. DNA for the CDR3: TGTGCCAGCAGCTCCCCCGAGGGGGGCACCTACGAGCAGTACGTC. The chain joins TRBV7-9 to TRBJ2-7, with D perhaps matching TRBD1 or TRBD2 (6 bases each). With 4 bases removed from V and 2 bases from J, the gap between germline ends came to 15 bases. The CDR3 totals 15 residues. The germline V gene encodes CDR1 SEHNR and CDR2 FQNEAQ (reference sequence).

This clonotype was counted between two and nine times. The chain combines TRBV4-1 with TRBJ2-5; 13 bases are a match to TRBD2. Germline V CDR1 and CDR2: MGHRA, YSYEKL. Trimming removed 3 bases from V and 3 bases from J; junction bases left unmatched: 4. The CDR3 contains 16 residues. Here the CDR3 DNA reads TGCGCCAGCAGCCATATCGGACTAGCGGGGGAAGAGACCCAGTACTTC. Residues: CASSHIGLAGEETQYF.

This clonotype was seen at least ten times. The chain carries TRBV7-6 and TRBJ2-1, with D perhaps matching TRBD1 (5 bases). V gave up 1 base and J gave up 0 bases, with 10 bases separating them. Germline V gene lookup returns CDR1 SGHVS and CDR2 FNYEAQ. CDR3 length: 16 residues. The CDR3 region is CASSLGQGSSYNEQFF. The CDR3 nucleotides read TGTGCCAGCAGCTTAGGTCAGGGTAGCTCCTACAATGAGCAGTTCTTC.

The rearrangement joins TRBV7-8 to TRBJ2-2, with D possibly called TRBD1 or TRBD2 (7 bases each). The CDR3 extends over 16 amino acids. Germline loops: CDR1 SGHVS, CDR2 FQNEAQ. V shed 5 bases and J shed 1 base, with 14 bases lying between them. The chain's CDR3 is CASSQGGDGNTGELFF. In DNA form, the CDR3 reads TGTGCCAGCAGCCAGGGGGGGGATGGGAACACCGGGGAGCTGTTTTTT.

The sample holds many counts of this clonotype. The chain couples TRBV7-2 to TRBJ1-2, with D possibly TRBD1 on 5 matching bases. Trimming removed 9 bases at V and 7 bases at J, with 18 bases between. The germline gives CDR1 SGHTA, CDR2 FQGNSA. The CDR3 has 13 amino acids. The CDR3 DNA reads as TGTGCCAGTTGGGAGGGGAAAAACGCTGGCTACACCTTC. It specifies CASWEGKNAGYTF.